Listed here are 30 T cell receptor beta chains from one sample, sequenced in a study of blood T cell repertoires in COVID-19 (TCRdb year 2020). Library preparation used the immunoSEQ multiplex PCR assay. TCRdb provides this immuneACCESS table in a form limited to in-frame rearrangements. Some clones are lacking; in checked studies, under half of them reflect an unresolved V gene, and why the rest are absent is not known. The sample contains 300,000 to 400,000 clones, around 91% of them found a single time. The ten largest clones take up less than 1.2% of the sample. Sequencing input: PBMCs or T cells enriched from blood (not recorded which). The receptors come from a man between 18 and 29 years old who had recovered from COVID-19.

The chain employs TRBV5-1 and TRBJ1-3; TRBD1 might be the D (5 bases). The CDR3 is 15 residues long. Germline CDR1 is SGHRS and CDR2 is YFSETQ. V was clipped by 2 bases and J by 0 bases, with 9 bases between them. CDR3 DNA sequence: TGCGCCAGCAGCTTACAGGATCTCTCTGGAAACACCATATATTTT. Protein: CASSLQDLSGNTIYF.

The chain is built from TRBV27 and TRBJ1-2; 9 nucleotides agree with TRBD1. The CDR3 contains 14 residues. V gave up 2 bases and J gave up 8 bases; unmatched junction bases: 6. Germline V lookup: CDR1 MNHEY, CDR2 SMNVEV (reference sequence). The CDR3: CASSLLGQGMGYTF. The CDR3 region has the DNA TGTGCCAGCAGTTTACTCGGACAGGGGATGGGCTACACCTTC.

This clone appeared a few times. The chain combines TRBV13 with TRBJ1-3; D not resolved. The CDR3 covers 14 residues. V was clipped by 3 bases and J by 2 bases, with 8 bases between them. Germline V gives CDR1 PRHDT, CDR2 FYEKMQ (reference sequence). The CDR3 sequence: CASSLPGTGNTIYF. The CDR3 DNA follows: TGTGCCAGCAGCTTGCCGGGAACTGGAAACACCATATATTTT.

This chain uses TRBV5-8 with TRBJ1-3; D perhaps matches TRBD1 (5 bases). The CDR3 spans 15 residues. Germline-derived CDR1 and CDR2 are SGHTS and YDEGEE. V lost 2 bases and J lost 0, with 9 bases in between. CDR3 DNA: TGTGCCAGCAGCTTCGACAGACGCTCTGGAAACACCATATATTTT. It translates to CASSFDRRSGNTIYF.

CDR3 residues: CASSLWSSLMAGKSTNEKLFF. The CDR3 bases are TGTGCCAGCAGTTTATGGAGCAGTTTGATGGCTGGAAAGTCAACTAATGAAAAACTGTTTTTT. The chain combines TRBV27 with TRBJ1-4; D call uncertain. The CDR3 loop spans 21 amino acids. CDR1 is MNHEY and CDR2 is SMNVEV in the germline V gene (reference sequence). The V and J ends lost 1 base and 0 bases respectively, with 24 bases between them. Based on the CDR3 plus reference TRBV27 and TRBJ1-4, the full variable domain is EAQVTQNPRYLITVTGKKLTVTCSQNMNHEYMSWYRQDPGLGLRQIYYSMNVEVTDKGDVPEGYKVSRKEKRNFPLILESPSPNQTSLYFCASSLWSSLMAGKSTNEKLFFGSGTQLSVL.

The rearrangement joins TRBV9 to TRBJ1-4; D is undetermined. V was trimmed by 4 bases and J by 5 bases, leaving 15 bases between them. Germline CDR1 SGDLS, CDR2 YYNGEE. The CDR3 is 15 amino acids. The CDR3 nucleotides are TGTGCCAGCAGCCTACAAGGAGGATTGAATGAAAAACTGTTTTTT. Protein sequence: CASSLQGGLNEKLFF.

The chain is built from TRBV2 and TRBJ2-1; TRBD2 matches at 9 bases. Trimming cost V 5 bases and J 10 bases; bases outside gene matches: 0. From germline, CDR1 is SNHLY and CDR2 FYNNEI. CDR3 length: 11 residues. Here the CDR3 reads CASSLAGEQFF. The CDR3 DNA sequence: TGTGCCAGCAGTCTAGCGGGAGAGCAGTTCTTC. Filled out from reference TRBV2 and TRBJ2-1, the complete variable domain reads EPEVTQTPSHQVTQMGQEVILRCVPISNHLYFYWYRQILGQKVEFLVSFYNNEISEKSEIFDDQFSVERPDGSNFTLKIRSTKLEDSAMYFCASSLAGEQFFGPGTRLTVL.

CDR3 sequence reads: CASSLVLPQANTGELFF. The CDR3 nucleotides are TGTGCCAGCAGCTTAGTACTTCCACAGGCGAACACCGGGGAGCTGTTTTTT. The chain combines TRBV7-2 with TRBJ2-2, with a possible D match to TRBD1 (5 bases). CDR3 length: 17 residues. Germline CDR1 and CDR2: SGHTA and FQGNSA. V was trimmed by 1 base and J by 0 bases, leaving 12 bases between them.

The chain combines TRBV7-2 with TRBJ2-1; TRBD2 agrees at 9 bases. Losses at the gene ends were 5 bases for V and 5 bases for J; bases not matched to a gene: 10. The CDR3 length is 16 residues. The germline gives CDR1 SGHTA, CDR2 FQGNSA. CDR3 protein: CASSGLSGRAHNEQFF. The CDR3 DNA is TGTGCCAGCAGCGGTCTTAGCGGGAGAGCCCACAATGAGCAGTTCTTC.

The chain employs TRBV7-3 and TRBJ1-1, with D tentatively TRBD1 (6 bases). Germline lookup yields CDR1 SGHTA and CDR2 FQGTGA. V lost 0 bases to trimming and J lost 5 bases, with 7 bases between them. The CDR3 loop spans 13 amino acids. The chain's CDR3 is CASSLTGQTEAFF. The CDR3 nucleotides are TGTGCCAGCAGCTTAACCGGACAGACTGAAGCTTTCTTT.

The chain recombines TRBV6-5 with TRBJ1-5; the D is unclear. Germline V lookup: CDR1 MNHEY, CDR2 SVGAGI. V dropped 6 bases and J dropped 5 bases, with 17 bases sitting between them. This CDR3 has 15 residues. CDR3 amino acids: CASRNCTSCYQPQHF. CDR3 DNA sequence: TGTGCCAGCAGAAACTGTACCTCATGCTATCAGCCCCAGCATTTT.

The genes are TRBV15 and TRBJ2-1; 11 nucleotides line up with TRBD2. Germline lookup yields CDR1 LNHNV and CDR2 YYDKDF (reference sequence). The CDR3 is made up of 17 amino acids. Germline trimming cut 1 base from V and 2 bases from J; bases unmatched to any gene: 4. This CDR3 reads CATSRVASGGPYNEQFF. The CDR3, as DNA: TGTGCCACCAGCAGAGTGGCTAGCGGGGGGCCCTACAATGAGCAGTTCTTC.

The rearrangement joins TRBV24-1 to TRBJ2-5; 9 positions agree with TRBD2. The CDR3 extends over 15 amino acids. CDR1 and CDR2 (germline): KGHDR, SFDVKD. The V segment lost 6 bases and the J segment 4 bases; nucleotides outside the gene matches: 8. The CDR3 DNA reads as TGTGCCACCAGTTTAGCGGGAGTTACGGGAGAGACCCAGTACTTC. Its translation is CATSLAGVTGETQYF.

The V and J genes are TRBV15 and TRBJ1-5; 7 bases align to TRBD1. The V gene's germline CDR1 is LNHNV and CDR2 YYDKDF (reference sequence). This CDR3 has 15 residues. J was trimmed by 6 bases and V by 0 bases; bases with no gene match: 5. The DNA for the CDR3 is TGTGCCACCAGCAGAGATAAGGGGGCTCCTCAGCCCCAGCATTTT. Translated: CATSRDKGAPQPQHF.

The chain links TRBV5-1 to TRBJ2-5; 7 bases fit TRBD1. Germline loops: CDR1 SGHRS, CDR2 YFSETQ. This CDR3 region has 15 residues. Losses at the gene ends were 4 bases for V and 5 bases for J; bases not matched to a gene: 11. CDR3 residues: CASSVGQERRETQYF. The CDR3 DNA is TGCGCCAGCAGCGTAGGACAGGAACGGCGGGAGACCCAGTACTTC.

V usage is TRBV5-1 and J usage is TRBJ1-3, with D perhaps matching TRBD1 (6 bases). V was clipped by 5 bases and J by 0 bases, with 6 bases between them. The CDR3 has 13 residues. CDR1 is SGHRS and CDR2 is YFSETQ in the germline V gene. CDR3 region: CASRTGSGNTIYF. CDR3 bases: TGCGCCAGCAGGACAGGCTCTGGAAACACCATATATTTT. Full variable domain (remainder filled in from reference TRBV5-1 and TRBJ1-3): KAGVTQTPRYLIKTRGQQVTLSCSPISGHRSVSWYQQTPGQGLQFLFEYFSETQRNKGNFPGRFSGRQFSNSRSEMNVSTLELGDSALYLCASRTGSGNTIYFGEGSWLTVV.

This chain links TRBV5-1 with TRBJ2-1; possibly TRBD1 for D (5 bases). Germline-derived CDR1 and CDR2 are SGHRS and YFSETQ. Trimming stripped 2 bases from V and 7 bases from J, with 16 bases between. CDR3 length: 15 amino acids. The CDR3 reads CASSLGQGHANEQFF. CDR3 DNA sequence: TGCGCCAGCAGCTTAGGGCAGGGTCATGCTAATGAGCAGTTCTTC.

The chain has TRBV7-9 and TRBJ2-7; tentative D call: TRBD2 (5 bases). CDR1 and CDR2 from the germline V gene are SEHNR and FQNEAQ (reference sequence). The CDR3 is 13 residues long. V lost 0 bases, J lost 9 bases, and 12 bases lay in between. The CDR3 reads CASSLAARSGQYF. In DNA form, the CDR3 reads TGTGCCAGCAGCTTAGCGGCCCGCAGCGGGCAGTACTTC.

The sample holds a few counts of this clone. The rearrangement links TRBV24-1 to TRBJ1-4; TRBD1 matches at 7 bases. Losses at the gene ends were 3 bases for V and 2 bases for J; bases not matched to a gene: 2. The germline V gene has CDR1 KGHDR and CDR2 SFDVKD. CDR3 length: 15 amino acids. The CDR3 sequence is CATSDGQDTNEKLFF. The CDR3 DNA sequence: TGTGCCACCAGTGATGGACAGGACACTAATGAAAAACTGTTTTTT.

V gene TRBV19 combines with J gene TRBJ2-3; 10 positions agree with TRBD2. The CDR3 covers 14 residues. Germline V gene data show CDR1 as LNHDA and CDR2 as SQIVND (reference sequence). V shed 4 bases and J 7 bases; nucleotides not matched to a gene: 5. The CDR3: CASSKAGGPYTQYF. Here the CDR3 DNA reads TGTGCCAGTAGTAAAGCGGGAGGGCCCTATACGCAGTATTTT.

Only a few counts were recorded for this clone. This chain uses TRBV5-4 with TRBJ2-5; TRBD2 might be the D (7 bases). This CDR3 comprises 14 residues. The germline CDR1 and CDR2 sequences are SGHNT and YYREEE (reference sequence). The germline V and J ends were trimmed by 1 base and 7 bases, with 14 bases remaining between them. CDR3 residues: CASSLNGGQGTQYF. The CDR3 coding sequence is TGTGCCAGCAGCTTGAACGGGGGGCAGGGGACCCAGTACTTC.

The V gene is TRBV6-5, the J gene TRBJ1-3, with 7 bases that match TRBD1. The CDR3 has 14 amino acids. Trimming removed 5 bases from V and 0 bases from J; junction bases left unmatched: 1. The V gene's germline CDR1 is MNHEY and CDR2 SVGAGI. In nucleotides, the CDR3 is TGTGCCAGCAGTCAGGGGGGCTCTGGAAACACCATATATTTT. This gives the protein CASSQGGSGNTIYF.

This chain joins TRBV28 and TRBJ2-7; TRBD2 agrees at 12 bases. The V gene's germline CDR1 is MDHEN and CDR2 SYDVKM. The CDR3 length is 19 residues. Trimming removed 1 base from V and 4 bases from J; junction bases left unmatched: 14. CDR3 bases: TGTGCCAGCAGTTTATACGGACAGGGGTTGACTAGCGGGAGTTACGAGCAGTACTTC. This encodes CASSLYGQGLTSGSYEQYF.

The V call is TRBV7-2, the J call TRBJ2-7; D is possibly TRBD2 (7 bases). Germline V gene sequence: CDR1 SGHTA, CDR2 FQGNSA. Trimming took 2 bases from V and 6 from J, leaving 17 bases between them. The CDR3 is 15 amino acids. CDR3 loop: CASSLWGGEMGEQYF. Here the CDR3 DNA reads TGTGCCAGCAGCTTATGGGGGGGCGAAATGGGCGAGCAGTACTTC.

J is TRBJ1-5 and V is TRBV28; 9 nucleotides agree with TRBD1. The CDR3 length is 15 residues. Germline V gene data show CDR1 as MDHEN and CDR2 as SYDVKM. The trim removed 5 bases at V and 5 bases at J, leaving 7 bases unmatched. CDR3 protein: CASSPGQGVDQPQHF. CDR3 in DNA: TGTGCCAGCAGTCCGGGACAGGGTGTCGATCAGCCCCAGCATTTT.

CDR3 nucleotide sequence: TGTGCCAGCAGACCTTCGGGGGGGCTAACCGGGGAGCTGTTTTTT. The encoded protein is CASRPSGGLTGELFF. The rearrangement links TRBV7-9 to TRBJ2-2, with 8 bases that match TRBD2. Unmatched junction bases numbered 8, after V lost 6 bases and J lost 5 bases. The CDR3 length is 15 residues. Germline V gene lookup returns CDR1 SEHNR and CDR2 FQNEAQ (reference sequence). Full variable domain (remainder filled in from reference TRBV7-9 and TRBJ2-2): DTGVSQNPRHKITKRGQNVTFRCDPISEHNRLYWYRQTLGQGPEFLTYFQNEAQLEKSRLLSDRFSAERPKGSFSTLEIQRTEQGDSAMYLCASRPSGGLTGELFFGEGSRLTVL.

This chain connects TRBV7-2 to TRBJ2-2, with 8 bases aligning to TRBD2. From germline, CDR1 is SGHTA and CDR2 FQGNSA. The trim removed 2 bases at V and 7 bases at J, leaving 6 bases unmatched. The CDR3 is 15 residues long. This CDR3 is CASSLQSGGGGELFF. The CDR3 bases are TGTGCCAGCAGCTTACAGAGCGGGGGTGGCGGGGAGCTGTTTTTT.

In DNA, the CDR3 is TGTGCCGGTCGGGACAGCTACTATGGCTACACCTTC. This encodes CAGRDSYYGYTF. V usage is TRBV7-9 and J usage is TRBJ1-2, with 7 bases fitting TRBD1. This CDR3 contains 12 residues. Germline values: CDR1 SEHNR, CDR2 FQNEAQ (reference sequence). J gave up 3 bases and V 11 bases, and 6 bases lay outside the gene matches. Looking up the rest from reference TRBV7-9 and TRBJ1-2 gives the full variable domain: DTGVSQNPRHKITKRGQNVTFRCDPISEHNRLYWYRQTLGQGPEFLTYFQNEAQLEKSRLLSDRFSAERPKGSFSTLEIQRTEQGDSAMYLCAGRDSYYGYTFGSGTRLTVV.

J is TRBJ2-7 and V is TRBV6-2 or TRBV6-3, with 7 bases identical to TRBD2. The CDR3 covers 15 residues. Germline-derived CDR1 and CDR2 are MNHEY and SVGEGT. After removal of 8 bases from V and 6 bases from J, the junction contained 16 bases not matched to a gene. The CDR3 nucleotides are TGTGCCAGCCGCCGGATTGCGGGAGTTAGTCTCGAGCAGTACTTC. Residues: CASRRIAGVSLEQYF.

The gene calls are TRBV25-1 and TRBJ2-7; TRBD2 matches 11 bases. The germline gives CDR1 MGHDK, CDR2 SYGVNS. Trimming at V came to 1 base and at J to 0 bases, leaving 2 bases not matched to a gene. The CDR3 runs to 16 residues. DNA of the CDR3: TGTGCCAGCAGTGAATCCACTAGCGGGAGCTCCTACGAGCAGTACTTC. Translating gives CASSESTSGSSYEQYF.